This T cell receptor (beta chain) was recovered during a study of cytomegalovirus exposure and HLA in healthy donors. Study-level points and caveats: According to the study, 180 or so TCR beta chains were cytomegalovirus-associated.

Comments on this clone: Its cognate antigen is unknown.

V lost 3 bases and J 0 bases, leaving 9 bases between the germline ends. The CDR3 contains 15 residues. Looked up from germline, CDR1 is MDHEN and CDR2 is SYDVKM. Researchers ran the PCR with 60 Vbeta and 13 Jbeta primers. Method: immunoSEQ multiplex PCR; TCRdb's copy keeps in-frame clones and lacks some. The data hold 90,000 to 95,000 clones, with approximately 78% observed a single time. The sequencing input was PBMCs. The receptor's source is a male donor in good health and CMV-seropositive. The chain employs TRBV28 and TRBJ1-5; D is perhaps TRBD1 (5 bases). This chain's CDR3 is CASSFTGDSNQPQHF. The CDR3 DNA reads TGTGCCAGCAGTTTTACAGGAGATAGCAATCAGCCCCAGCATTTT.